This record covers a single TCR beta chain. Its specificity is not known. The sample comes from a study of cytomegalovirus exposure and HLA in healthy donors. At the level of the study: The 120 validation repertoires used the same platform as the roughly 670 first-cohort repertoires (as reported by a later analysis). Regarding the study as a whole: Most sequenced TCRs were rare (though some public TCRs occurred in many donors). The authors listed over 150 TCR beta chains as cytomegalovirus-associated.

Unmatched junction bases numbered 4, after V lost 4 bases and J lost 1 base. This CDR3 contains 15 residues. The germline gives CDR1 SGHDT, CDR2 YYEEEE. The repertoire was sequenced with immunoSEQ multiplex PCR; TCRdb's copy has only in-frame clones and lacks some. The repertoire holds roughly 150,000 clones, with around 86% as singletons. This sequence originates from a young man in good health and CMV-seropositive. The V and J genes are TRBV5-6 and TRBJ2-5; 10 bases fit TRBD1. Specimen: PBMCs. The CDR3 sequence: CASSPWTGGQETQYF. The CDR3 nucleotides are TGTGCCAGCAGCCCATGGACAGGGGGCCAAGAGACCCAGTACTTC.